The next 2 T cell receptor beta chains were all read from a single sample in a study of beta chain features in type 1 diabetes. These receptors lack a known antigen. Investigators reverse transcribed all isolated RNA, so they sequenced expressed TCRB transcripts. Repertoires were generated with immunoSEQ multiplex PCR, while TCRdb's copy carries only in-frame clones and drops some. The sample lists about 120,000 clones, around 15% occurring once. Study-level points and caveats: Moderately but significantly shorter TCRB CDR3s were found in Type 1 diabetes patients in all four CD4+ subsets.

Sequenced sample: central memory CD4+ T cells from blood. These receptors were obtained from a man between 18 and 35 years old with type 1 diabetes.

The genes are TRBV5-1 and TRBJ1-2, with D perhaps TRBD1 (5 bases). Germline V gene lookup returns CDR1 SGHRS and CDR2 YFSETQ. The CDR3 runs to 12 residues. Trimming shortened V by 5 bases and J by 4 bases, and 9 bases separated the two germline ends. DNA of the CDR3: TGCGCCAGCAGGACAGACTTCTATGGCTACACCTTC. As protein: CASRTDFYGYTF.

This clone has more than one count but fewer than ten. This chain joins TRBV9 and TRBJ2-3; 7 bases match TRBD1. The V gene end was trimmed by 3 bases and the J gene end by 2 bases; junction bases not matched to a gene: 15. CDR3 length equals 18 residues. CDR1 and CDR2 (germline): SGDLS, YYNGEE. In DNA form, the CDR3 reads TGTGCCAGCAGCGCTCTCACTCTCGGACAGGTGTACACAGATACGCAGTATTTT. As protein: CASSALTLGQVYTDTQYF.